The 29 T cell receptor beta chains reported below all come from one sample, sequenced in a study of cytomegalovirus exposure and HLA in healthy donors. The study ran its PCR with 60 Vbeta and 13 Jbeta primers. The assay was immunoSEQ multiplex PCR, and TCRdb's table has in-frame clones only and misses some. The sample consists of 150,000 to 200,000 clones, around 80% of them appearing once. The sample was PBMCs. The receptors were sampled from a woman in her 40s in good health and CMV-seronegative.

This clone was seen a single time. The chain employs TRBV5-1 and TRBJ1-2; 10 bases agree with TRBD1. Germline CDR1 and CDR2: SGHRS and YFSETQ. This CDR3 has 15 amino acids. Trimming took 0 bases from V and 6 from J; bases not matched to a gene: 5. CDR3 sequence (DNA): TGCGCCAGCAGCTTGGGCCTGGACAGGGGGGATGGCTACACCTTC. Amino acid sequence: CASSLGLDRGDGYTF.

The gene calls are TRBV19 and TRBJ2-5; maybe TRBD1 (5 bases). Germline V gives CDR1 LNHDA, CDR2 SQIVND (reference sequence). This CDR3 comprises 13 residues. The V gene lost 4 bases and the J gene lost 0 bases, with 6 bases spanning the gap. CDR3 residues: CASSRQHQETQYF. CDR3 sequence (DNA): TGTGCCAGTAGTAGACAGCACCAAGAGACCCAGTACTTC.

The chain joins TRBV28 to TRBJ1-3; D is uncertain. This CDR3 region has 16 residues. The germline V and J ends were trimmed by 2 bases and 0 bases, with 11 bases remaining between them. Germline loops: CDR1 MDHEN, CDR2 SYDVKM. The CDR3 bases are TGTGCCAGCAGTTTACCTATAGGGAGCTCTGGAAACACCATATATTTT. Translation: CASSLPIGSSGNTIYF.

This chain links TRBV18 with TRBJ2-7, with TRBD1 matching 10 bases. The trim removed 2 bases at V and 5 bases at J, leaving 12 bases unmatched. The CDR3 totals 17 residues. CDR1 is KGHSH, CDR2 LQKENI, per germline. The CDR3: CASSPNPPQGQGNEQYF. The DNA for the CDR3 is TGTGCCAGCTCACCAAACCCCCCCCAGGGACAGGGGAACGAGCAGTACTTC.

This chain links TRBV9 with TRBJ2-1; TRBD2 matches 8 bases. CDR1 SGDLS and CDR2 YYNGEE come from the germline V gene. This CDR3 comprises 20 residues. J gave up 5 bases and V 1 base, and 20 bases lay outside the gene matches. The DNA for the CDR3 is TGTGCCAGCAGCGTAACCGAACCTTTAGCGGGGCCAGTTCGGAACAATGAGCAGTTCTTC. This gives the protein CASSVTEPLAGPVRNNEQFF.

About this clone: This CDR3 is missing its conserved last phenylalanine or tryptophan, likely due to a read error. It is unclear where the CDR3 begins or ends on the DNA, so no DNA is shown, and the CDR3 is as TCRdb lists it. This CDR3 is CASSSDTRDRVLI. V gene TRBV5-8 combines with J gene TRBJ2-3; the DNA was not compared with TRBD1, the D call given in the table. Germline lookup yields CDR1 SGHTS and CDR2 YDEGEE. The CDR3 extends over 13 residues, inclusive of both ends.

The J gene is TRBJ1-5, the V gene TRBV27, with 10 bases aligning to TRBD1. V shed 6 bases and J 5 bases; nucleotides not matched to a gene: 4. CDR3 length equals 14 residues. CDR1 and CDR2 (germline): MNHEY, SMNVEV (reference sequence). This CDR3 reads CASREGQGYQPQHF. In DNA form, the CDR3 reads TGTGCCAGCAGGGAGGGACAGGGGTATCAGCCCCAGCATTTT.

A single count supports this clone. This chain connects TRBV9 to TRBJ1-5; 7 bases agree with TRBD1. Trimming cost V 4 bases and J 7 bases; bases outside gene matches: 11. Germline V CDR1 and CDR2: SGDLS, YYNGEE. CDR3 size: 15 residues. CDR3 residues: CASSLTGDGWQPQHF. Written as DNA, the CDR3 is TGTGCCAGCAGCCTTACAGGGGACGGTTGGCAGCCCCAGCATTTT.

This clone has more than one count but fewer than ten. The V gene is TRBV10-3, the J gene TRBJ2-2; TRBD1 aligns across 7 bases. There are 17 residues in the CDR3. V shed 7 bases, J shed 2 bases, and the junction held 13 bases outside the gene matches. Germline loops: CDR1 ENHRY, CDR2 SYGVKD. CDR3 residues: CAITRGTTGPNTGELFF. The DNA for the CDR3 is TGTGCCATCACCAGGGGGACGACAGGACCCAACACCGGGGAGCTGTTTTTT.

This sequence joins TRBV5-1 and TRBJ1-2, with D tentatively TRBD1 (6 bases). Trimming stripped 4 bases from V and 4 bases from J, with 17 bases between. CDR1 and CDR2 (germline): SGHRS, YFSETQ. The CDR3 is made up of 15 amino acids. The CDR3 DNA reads TGCGCCAGCAGCCCTACCTCAGACAGGAGCTATGGCTACACCTTC. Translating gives CASSPTSDRSYGYTF.

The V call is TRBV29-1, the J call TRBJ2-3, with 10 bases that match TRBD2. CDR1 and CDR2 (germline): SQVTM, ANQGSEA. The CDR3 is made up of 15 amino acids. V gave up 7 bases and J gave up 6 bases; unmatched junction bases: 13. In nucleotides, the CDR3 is TGCAGCGGTTCCCGGGCTAGCGGGAGTTTGGATACGCAGTATTTT. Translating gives CSGSRASGSLDTQYF.

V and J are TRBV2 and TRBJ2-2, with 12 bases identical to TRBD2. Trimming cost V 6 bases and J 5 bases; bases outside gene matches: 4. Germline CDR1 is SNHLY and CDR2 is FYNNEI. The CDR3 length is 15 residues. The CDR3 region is CASRAGTSGTGELFF. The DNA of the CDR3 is TGTGCCAGCAGGGCCGGGACTAGCGGGACCGGGGAGCTGTTTTTT.

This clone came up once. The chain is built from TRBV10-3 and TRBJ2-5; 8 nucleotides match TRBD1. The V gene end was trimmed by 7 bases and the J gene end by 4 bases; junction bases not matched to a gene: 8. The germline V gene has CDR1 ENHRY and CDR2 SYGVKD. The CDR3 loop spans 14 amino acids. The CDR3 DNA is TGTGCCATCAAAGCGGCAGGGGGCGTAGAGACCCAGTACTTC. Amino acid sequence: CAIKAAGGVETQYF.

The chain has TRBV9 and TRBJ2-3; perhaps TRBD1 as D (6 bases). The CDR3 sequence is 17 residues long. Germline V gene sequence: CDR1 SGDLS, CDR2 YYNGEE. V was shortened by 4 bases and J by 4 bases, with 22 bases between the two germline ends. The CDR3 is CASSHSSRTAAADTQYF. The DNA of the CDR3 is TGTGCCAGCAGCCACTCCTCCAGGACAGCCGCTGCAGATACGCAGTATTTT.

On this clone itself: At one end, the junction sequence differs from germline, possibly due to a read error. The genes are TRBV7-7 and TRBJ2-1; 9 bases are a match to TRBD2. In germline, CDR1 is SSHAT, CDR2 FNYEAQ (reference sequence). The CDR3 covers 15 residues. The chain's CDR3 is CASSLSAGGRNEQFF. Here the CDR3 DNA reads TGTGCTAGCAGCTTATCAGCGGGAGGCAGGAATGAGCAGTTCTTC.

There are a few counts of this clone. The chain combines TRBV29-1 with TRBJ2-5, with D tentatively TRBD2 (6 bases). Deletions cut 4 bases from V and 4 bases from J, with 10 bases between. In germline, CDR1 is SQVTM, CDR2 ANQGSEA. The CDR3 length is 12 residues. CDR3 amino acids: CSVVGRRETQYF. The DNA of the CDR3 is TGCAGCGTTGTTGGGAGGAGAGAGACCCAGTACTTC.

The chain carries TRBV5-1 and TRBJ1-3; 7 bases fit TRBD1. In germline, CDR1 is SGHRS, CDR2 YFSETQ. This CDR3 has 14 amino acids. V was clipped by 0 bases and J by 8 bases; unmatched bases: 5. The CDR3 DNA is TGCGCCAGCAGCTTGGGACAGGGTCTAGACACCATATATTTT. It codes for CASSLGQGLDTIYF.

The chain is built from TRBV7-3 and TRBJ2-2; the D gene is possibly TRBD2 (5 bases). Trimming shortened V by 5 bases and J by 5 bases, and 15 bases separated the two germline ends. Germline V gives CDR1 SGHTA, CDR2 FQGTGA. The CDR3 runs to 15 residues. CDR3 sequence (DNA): TGTGCCAGCAGCCCAAGTGTAGGCGGGACCGGGGAGCTGTTTTTT. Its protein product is CASSPSVGGTGELFF.

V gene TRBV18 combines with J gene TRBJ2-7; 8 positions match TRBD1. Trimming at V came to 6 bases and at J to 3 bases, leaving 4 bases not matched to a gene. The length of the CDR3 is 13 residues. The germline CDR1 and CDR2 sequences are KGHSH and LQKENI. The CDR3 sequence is CASSLDRGYEQYF. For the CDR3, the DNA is TGTGCCAGCTCCCTCGACAGGGGCTACGAGCAGTACTTC.

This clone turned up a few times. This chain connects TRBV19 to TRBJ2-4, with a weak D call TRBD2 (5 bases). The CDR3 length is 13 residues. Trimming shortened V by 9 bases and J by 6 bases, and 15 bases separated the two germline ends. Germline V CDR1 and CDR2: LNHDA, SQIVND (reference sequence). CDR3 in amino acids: CASSADYINIQYF. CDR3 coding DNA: TGTGCCAGCTCTGCCGACTACATAAACATTCAGTACTTC.

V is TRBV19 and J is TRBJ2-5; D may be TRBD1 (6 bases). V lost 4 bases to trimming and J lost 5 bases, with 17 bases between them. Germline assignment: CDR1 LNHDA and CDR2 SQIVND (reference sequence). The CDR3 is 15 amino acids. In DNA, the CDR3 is TGTGCCAGTAGTACCATAACAGGGTTGGGGGAGACCCAGTACTTC. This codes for CASSTITGLGETQYF.

The CDR3 is CASSEAQWNTIYF. DNA for the CDR3: TGTGCCAGCAGTGAAGCACAGTGGAACACCATATATTTT. The J gene is TRBJ1-3, the V gene TRBV2, with D unclear. The CDR3 runs to 13 residues. The V gene's germline CDR1 is SNHLY and CDR2 FYNNEI. V was trimmed by 0 bases and J by 7 bases, leaving 7 bases between them.

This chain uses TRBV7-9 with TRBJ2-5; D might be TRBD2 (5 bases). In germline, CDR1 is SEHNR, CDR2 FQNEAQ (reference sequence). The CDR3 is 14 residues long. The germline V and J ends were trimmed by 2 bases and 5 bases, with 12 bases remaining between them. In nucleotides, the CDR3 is TGTGCCAGCAGCTTATCTGAGGGTGGGGAGACCCAGTACTTC. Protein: CASSLSEGGETQYF.

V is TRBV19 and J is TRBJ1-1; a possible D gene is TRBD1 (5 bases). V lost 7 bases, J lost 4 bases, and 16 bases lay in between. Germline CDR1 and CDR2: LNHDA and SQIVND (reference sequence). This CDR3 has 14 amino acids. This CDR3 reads CASKPQGSRTEAFF. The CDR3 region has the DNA TGTGCCAGTAAGCCCCAGGGTAGCCGCACTGAAGCTTTCTTT. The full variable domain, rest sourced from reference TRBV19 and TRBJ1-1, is DGGITQSPKYLFRKEGQNVTLSCEQNLNHDAMYWYRQDPGQGLRLIYYSQIVNDFQKGDIAEGYSVSREKKESFPLTVTSAQKNPTAFYLCASKPQGSRTEAFFGQGTRLTVV.

CDR3 DNA: TGTGCCAGCAGGGGACTAGCGGGAGAGAAAAACATTCAGTACTTC. This encodes CASRGLAGEKNIQYF. The rearrangement joins TRBV5-5 to TRBJ2-4; 14 nucleotides line up with TRBD2. Per germline, CDR1 SGHKS and CDR2 YYEKEE (reference sequence). The CDR3 sequence is 15 residues long. V gave up 5 bases and J gave up 4 bases; unmatched junction bases: 2.

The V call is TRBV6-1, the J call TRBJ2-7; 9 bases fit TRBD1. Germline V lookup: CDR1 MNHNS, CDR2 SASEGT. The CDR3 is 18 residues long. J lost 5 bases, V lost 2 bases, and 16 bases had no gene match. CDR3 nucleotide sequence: TGTGCCAGCAGTGAATATTGGGGAGCGGGGACAGGGAAAAACGAGCAGTACTTC. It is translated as CASSEYWGAGTGKNEQYF.

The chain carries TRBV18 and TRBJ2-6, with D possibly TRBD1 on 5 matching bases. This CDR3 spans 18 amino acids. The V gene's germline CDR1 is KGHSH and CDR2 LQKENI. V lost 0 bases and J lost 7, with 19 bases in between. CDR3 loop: CASSPPRKGAGRANVLTF. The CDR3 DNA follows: TGTGCCAGCTCACCACCGCGTAAAGGGGCCGGGCGAGCCAACGTCCTGACTTTC.

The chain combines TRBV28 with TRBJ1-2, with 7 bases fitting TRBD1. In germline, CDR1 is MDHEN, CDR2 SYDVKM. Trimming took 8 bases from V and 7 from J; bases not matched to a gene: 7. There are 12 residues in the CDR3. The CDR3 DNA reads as TGTGCCAGCGACAGGGTCGGACTTGGCTACACCTTC. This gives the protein CASDRVGLGYTF.

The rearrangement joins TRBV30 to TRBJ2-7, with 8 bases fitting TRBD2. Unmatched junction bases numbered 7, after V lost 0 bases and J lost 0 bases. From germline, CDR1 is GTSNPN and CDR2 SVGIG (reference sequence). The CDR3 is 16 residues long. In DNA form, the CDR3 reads TGTGCCTGGAGTGTTCCCCGGGGGGGGTACTCCTACGAGCAGTACTTC. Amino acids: CAWSVPRGGYSYEQYF.